The source of this TCR beta chain is a study of blood T cell repertoires in COVID-19. The germline V gene encodes CDR1 MNHEY and CDR2 SMNVEV (reference sequence). J lost 5 bases, V lost 4 bases, and 8 bases had no gene match. The CDR3 is made up of 16 amino acids. The repertoire was sequenced with immunoSEQ multiplex PCR; TCRdb's copy has only in-frame clones and lacks some. The sample has 150,000 to 200,000 clones; over 90% are singletons. The origin of this receptor is a woman aged 55 to 70 with COVID-19, enrolled during active disease. The sequenced sample consisted of peripheral blood. The chain has TRBV27 and TRBJ2-5; the match to TRBD2 covers 12 bases. In DNA form, the CDR3 reads TGTGCCAGCAGTTCCTCTAGCGGGGGGGCCCTGGAGACCCAGTACTTC. This sequence encodes CASSSSSGGALETQYF.